This T cell receptor (beta chain) was identified in a study of early T cells in non-severe SARS-CoV-2 infection. This CDR3 contains 16 residues. Germline lookup yields CDR1 LGHNA and CDR2 YNFKEQ. TCRdb used MiXCR to reprocess the 5' RACE reads, holding one entry per CDR3 protein. The repertoire holds 35,000 to 55,000 distinct CDR3 sequences, with around 23% as singletons. Concerning this clonotype: A read error may account for a junction end that differs from germline.

This sample comprised whole blood, obtained at baseline. The clonotype comes from an adult who was a healthcare worker with PCR-confirmed SARS-CoV-2 infection or an uninfected control (not recorded which). The chain has TRBV4-2 and TRBJ1-3; D is unclear. The CDR3 DNA reads as TGTGCCAGCAGCCAAGATCCAGCAGGCTCTGAAAACACCATATATTTT. Amino acids: CASSQDPAGSENTIYF.